Listed below are T cell receptor beta chains from one sample, sequenced in a study of control samples from healthy donors and cancer patients. Clones were sequenced by immunoSEQ multiplex PCR, and TCRdb holds only the in-frame ones, with some missing. The sample contains approximately 190,000 clones, around 90% of which appear only once. The sequenced sample consisted of blood. Every receptor here comes from a man aged 25-45 years in good health. Both conserved end residues are part of each CDR3. A D gene is named only where the DNA matches it firmly. Only part of the rows carry a size: once, few, many, or a class if the clone is expanded.

NA,TRBV4-2,TRBJ2-1,17,TRBD2,CASSQAPGTSANNEQFF,TGTGCCAGCAGCCAAGCACCCGGGACTAGCGCTAACAATGAGCAGTTCTTC
NA,TRBV18,TRBJ1-1,15,NA,CASSPIGQSNTEAFF,TGTGCCAGCTCACCCATAGGGCAGTCGAACACTGAAGCTTTCTTT
NA,TRBV7-9,TRBJ2-3,18,TRBD2,CASNGLAGTKGDTDTQYF,TGTGCCAGCAACGGACTAGCGGGAACCAAAGGGGACACAGATACGCAGTATTTT
NA,TRBV9,TRBJ2-5,17,TRBD1,CASSSRAGAGGGKTQYF,TGTGCCAGCAGCTCTAGGGCTGGGGCAGGGGGCGGAAAGACCCAGTACTTC
NA,TRBV6-5,TRBJ1-1,15,TRBD1,CASSYSGTGGVAAFF,TGTGCCAGCAGTTACTCCGGGACAGGGGGGGTAGCGGCTTTCTTT
few,TRBV18,TRBJ2-7,14,TRBD1,CASSPGQGIYEQYF,TGTGCCAGCTCACCGGGACAGGGCATCTACGAGCAGTACTTC
NA,TRBV29-1,TRBJ2-7,16,TRBD2,CSVARPSGGEVYEQYF,TGCAGCGTTGCAAGGCCTAGCGGGGGGGAAGTCTACGAGCAGTACTTC
NA,TRBV15,TRBJ1-1,13,NA,CATSTGIGTEAFF,TGTGCCACCAGCACGGGTATTGGTACTGAAGCTTTCTTT
NA,TRBV24-1,TRBJ2-1,13,NA,CATSDSAVNEQFF,TGTGCCACCAGTGATTCCGCCGTCAATGAGCAGTTCTTC
NA,TRBV6-1,TRBJ1-2,15,TRBD1,CASSERNRGTYGYTF,TGTGCCAGCAGTGAGCGAAACAGGGGTACCTATGGCTACACCTTC